This T cell receptor (beta chain) comes out of a study of beta chain features in type 1 diabetes. Study in general: Patients and healthy donors were similar in age, gender and cell yields. Broader study findings: There were fewer insertions and more deletions at the VDJ junctions of type 1 diabetes patients. Type 1 diabetes patients had TCRB CDR3s that were shorter (moderately but significantly so) in all four CD4+ subsets.

cDNA synthesis used the whole RNA isolate, giving expressed TCRB sequences. Profiled with immunoSEQ multiplex PCR; TCRdb holds only in-frame clones, not every one. Here the sample spans 250,000 to 300,000 clones, roughly an eighth being singletons. The CDR3 has 15 residues. Per germline, CDR1 LNHNV and CDR2 YYDKDF (reference sequence). V lost 1 base and J lost 2, with 8 bases in between. This clone has only a few counts. Its antigen is still unknown. Sequences were obtained from naive CD4+ T cells from blood. The TCR originated in a young man with type 1 diabetes. This rearrangement joins TRBV15 to TRBJ2-2; D remains unclear. CDR3: CATSRVGGNTGELFF. CDR3 sequence (DNA): TGTGCCACCAGCAGAGTAGGCGGCAACACCGGGGAGCTGTTTTTT.